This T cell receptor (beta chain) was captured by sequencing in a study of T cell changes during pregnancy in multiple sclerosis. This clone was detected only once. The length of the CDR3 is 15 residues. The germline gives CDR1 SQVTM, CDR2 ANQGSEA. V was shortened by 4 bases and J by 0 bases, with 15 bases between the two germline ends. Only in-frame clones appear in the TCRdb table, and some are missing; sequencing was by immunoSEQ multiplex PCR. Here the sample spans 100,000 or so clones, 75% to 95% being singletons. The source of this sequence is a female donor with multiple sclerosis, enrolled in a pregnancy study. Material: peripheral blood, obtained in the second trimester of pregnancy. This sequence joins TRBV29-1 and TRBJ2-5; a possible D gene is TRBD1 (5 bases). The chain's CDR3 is CSVGGRGDYQETQYF. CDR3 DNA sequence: TGCAGCGTTGGGGGCCGCGGAGACTACCAAGAGACCCAGTACTTC.